The clone carrying this T cell receptor (beta chain) was detected ten times or more. Its antigen is as yet unknown. Per the study methods: The distant-metastasis classifier for papillary thyroid cancer was built from CDR3 differences across clinicopathological groups. TCRdb reassembled clones from the PCR reads with MiXCR. In this record, the V and J calls reflect TCRdb's handling and not the investigators' own analysis. The sample has around 40,000 clones; approximately 18% are singletons. The data stem from a study of metastatic and nonmetastatic thyroid tumors. Study-level background: A comparison of repertoires was made across blood and tumor or nodule tissue from malignant and benign thyroid patients. Study outcomes and limitations: A significant increase in TCR beta diversity was reportedly seen in malignant thyroid tumors relative to benign nodules, in blood and tumor.

None of the patients had undergone any treatment ahead of thyroid surgery. Sequenced sample: blood. This receptor was obtained from a male donor with papillary thyroid cancer or a benign thyroid nodule (not recorded which). Some clones in this sample may be carry-over from other donors' samples.

The DNA for the CDR3 is TGTGCCAGCAGCCCCACCGTAGCGGGACGCTACAATGAGCAGTTCTTC. It specifies CASSPTVAGRYNEQFF. The genes are TRBV3-1 and TRBJ2-1; 8 nucleotides agree with TRBD2. The CDR3 totals 16 residues. J gave up 3 bases and V 4 bases, and 8 bases lay outside the gene matches. The germline V gene has CDR1 LGHDT and CDR2 YNNKEL (reference sequence).